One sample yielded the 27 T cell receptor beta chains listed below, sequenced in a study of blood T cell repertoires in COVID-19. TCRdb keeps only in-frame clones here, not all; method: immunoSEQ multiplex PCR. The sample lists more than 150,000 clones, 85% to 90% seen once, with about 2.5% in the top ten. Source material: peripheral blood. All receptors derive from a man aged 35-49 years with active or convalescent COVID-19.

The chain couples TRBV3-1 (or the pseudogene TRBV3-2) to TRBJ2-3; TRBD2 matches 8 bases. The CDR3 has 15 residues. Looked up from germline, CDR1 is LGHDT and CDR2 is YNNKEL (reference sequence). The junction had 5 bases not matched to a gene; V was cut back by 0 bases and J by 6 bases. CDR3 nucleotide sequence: TGTGCCAGCAGCCAAGATTGGGCTAGCGGGGATACGCAGTATTTT. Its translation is CASSQDWASGDTQYF.

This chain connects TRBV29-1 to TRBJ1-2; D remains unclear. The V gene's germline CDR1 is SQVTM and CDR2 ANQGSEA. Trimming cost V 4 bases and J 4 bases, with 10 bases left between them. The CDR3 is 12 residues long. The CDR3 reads CSVVPQIYGYTF. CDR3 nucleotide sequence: TGCAGCGTTGTCCCCCAGATCTATGGCTACACCTTC.

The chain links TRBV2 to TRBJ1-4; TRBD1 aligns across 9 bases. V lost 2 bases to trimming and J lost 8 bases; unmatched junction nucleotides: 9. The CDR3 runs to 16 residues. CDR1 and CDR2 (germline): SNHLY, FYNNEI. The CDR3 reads CASSEIGTGLSEKLFF. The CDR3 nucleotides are TGTGCCAGCAGTGAAATCGGGACAGGGTTAAGCGAAAAACTGTTTTTT. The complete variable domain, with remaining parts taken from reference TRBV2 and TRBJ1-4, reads EPEVTQTPSHQVTQMGQEVILRCVPISNHLYFYWYRQILGQKVEFLVSFYNNEISEKSEIFDDQFSVERPDGSNFTLKIRSTKLEDSAMYFCASSEIGTGLSEKLFFGSGTQLSVL.

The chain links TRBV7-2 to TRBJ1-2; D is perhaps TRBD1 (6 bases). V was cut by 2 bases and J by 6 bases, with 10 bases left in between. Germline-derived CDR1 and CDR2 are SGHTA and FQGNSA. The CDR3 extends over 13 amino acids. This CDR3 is CASSLNREHGYTF. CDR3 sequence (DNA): TGTGCCAGCAGCTTAAACAGGGAGCATGGCTACACCTTC.

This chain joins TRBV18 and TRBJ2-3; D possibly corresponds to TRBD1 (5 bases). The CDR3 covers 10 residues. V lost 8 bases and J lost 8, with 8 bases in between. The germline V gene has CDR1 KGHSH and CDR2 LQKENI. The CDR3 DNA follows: TGTGCCAGCGAAGGGGCTACGCAGTATTTT. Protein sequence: CASEGATQYF.

The CDR3 DNA sequence: TGTGCCAGCTCACCACGGGGGCCCGGGGAAAACACCGGGGAGCTGTTTTTT. Its translation is CASSPRGPGENTGELFF. The rearrangement joins TRBV18 to TRBJ2-2; a weak D match, TRBD1 (6 bases). Deletions cut 1 base from V and 2 bases from J, with 14 bases between. The CDR3 extends over 17 amino acids. CDR1 and CDR2 (germline): KGHSH, LQKENI.

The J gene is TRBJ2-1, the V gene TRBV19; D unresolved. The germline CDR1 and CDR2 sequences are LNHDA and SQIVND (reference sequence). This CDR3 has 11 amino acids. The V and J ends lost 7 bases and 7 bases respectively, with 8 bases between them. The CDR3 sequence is CASTPGNEQFF. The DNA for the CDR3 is TGTGCCAGTACCCCAGGAAATGAGCAGTTCTTC.

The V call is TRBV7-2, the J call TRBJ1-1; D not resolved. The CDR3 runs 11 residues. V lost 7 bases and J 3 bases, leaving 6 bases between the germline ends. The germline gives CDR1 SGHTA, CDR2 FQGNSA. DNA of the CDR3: TGTGCCAGCACCTCGTACACTGAAGCTTTCTTT. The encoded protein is CASTSYTEAFF.

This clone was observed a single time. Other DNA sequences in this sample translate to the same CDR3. CDR3 sequence reads: CAWTFSGANVLTF. CDR3 bases: TGTGCCTGGACTTTTTCTGGGGCCAACGTCCTGACTTTC. The chain has TRBV30 and TRBJ2-6; unclear D gene. With 4 bases removed from V and 1 base from J, the gap between germline ends came to 5 bases. The CDR3 has 13 residues. Germline V gives CDR1 GTSNPN, CDR2 SVGIG (reference sequence).

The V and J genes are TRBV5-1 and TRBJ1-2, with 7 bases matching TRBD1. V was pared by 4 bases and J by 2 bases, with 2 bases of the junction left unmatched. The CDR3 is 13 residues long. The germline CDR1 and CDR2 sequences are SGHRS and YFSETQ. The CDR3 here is CASSEGQNYGYTF. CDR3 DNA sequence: TGCGCCAGCAGCGAGGGACAGAACTATGGCTACACCTTC.

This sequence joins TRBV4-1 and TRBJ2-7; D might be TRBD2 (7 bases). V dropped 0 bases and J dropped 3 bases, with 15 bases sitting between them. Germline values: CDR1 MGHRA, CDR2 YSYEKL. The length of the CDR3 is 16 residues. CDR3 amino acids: CASSQDLGGASYEQYF. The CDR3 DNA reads TGCGCCAGCAGCCAAGATCTGGGGGGGGCCAGCTACGAGCAGTACTTC.

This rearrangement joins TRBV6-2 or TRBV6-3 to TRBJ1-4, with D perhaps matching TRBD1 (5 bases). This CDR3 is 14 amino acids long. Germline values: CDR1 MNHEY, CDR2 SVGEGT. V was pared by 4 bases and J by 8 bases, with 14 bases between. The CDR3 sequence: CASSSGRGNEKLFF. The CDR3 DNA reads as TGTGCCAGCAGTTCGGGTCGGGGGAACGAAAAACTGTTTTTT.

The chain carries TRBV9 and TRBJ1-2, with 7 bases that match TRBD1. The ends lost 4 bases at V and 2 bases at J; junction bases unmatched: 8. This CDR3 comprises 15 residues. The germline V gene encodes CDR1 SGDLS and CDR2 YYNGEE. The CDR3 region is CASSFRTGGNYGYTF. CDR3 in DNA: TGTGCCAGCAGCTTTCGGACAGGTGGCAACTATGGCTACACCTTC.

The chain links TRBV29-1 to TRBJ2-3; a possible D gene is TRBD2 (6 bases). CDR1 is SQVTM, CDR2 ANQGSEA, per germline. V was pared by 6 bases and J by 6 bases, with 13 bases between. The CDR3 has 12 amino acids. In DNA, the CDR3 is TGCAGCGTGCAACTAGCCCGGGATACGCAGTATTTT. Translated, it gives CSVQLARDTQYF.

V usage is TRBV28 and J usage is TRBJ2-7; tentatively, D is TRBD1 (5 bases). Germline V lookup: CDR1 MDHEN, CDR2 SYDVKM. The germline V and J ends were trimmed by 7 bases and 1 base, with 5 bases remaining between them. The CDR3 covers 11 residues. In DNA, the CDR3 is TGTGCCAGCAAGGGGTCCTACGAGCAGTACTTC. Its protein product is CASKGSYEQYF.

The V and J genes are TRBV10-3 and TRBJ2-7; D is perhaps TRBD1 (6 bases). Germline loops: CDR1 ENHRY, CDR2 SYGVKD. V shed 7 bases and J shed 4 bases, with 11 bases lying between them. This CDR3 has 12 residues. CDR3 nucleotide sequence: TGTGCCATCAAGGGGGAAGCTTACGAGCAGTACTTC. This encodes CAIKGEAYEQYF.

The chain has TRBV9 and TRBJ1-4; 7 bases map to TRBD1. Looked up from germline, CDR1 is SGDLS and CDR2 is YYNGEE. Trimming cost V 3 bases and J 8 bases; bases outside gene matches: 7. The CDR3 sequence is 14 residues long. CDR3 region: CASSETGMREKLFF. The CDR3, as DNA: TGTGCCAGCAGCGAGACAGGGATGAGGGAAAAACTGTTTTTT. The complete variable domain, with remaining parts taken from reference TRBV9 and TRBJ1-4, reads DSGVTQTPKHLITATGQRVTLRCSPRSGDLSVYWYQQSLDQGLQFLIQYYNGEERAKGNILERFSAQQFPDLHSELNLSSLELGDSALYFCASSETGMREKLFFGSGTQLSVL.

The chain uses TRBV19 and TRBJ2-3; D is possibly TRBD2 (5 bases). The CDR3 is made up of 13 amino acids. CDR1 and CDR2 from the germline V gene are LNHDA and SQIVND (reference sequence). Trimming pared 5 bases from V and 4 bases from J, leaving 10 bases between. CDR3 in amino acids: CASSPGAADTQYF. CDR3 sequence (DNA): TGTGCCAGTAGTCCTGGAGCGGCAGATACGCAGTATTTT.

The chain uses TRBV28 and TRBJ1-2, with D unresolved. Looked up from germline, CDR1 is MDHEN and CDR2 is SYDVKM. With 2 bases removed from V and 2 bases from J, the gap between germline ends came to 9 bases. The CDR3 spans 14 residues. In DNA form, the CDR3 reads TGTGCCAGCAGTTTACAACAGTTAAACTATGGCTACACCTTC. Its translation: CASSLQQLNYGYTF.

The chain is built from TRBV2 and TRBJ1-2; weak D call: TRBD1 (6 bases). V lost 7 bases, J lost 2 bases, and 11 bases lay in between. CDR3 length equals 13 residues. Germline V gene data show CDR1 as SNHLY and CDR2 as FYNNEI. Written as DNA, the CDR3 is TGTGCCAGCATGCCAGGGGCCAACTATGGCTACACCTTC. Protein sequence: CASMPGANYGYTF.

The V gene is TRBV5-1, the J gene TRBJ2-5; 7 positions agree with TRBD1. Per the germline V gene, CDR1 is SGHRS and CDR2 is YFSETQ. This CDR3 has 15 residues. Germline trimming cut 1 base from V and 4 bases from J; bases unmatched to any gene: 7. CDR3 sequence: CASSLRGLGGETQYF. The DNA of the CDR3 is TGCGCCAGCAGCTTGAGGGGGCTAGGGGGAGAGACCCAGTACTTC.

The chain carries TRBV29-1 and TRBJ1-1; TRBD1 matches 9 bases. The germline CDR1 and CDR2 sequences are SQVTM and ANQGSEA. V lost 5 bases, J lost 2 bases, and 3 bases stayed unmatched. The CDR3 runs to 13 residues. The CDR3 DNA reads TGCAGCGTTACAGGGGGCTTTAACACTGAAGCTTTCTTT. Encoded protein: CSVTGGFNTEAFF.

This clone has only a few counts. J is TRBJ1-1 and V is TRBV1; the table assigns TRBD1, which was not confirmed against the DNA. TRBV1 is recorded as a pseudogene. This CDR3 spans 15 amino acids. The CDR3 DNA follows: TGCACCAGCAGCCAATCGACAGAGCTTAACACTGAAGCTTTCTTT. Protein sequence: CTSSQSTELNTEAFF.

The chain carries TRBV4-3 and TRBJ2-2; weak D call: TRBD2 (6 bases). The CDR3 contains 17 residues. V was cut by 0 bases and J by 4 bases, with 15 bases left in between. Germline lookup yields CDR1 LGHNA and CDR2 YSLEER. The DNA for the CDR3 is TGCGCCAGCAGCCAAGATTTGGGGATGGGAGGCACCGGGGAGCTGTTTTTT. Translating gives CASSQDLGMGGTGELFF.

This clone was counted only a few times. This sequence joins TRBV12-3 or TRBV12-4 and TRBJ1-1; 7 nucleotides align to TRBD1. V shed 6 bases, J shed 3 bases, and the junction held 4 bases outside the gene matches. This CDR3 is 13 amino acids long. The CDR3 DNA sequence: TGTGCCAGCAGGACAGGGAGGCACACTGAAGCTTTCTTT. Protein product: CASRTGRHTEAFF.

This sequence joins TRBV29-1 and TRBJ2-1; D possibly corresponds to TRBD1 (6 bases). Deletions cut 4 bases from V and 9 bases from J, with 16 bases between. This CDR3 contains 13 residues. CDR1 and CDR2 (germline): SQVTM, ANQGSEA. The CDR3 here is CSVAGAGVGEQFF. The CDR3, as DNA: TGCAGCGTTGCGGGCGCAGGGGTCGGTGAGCAGTTCTTC.

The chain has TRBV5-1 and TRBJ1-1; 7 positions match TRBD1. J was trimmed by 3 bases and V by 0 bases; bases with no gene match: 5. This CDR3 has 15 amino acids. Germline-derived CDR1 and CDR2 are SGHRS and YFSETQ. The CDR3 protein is CASSLGGGQYTEAFF. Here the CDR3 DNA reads TGCGCCAGCAGCTTGGGAGGGGGACAGTACACTGAAGCTTTCTTT. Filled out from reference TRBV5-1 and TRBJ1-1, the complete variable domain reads KAGVTQTPRYLIKTRGQQVTLSCSPISGHRSVSWYQQTPGQGLQFLFEYFSETQRNKGNFPGRFSGRQFSNSRSEMNVSTLELGDSALYLCASSLGGGQYTEAFFGQGTRLTVV.